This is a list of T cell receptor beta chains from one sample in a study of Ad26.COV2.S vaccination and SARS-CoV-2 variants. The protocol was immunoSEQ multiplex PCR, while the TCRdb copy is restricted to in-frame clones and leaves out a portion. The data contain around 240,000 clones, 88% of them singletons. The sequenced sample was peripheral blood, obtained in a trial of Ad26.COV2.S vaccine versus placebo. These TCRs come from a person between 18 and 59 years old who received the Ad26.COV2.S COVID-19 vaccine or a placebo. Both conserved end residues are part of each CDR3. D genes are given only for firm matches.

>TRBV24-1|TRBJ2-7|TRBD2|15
TGTGCCACCAGTGACCCACACAGCGGGAGGGGCGAGCAGTACTTC
CATSDPHSGRGEQYF
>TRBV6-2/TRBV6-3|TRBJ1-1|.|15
TGTGCCAGCAGTACCTCCGGGTTTTCTGCCACTGAAGCTTTCTTT
CASSTSGFSATEAFF
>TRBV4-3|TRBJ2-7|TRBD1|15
TGCGCCAGCAGCGCCGGGACAGGCAGAGACTACGAGCAGTACTTC
CASSAGTGRDYEQYF
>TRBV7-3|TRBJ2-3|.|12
TGTGCCAGCAGTTCCCCCGGAAATACGCAGTATTTT
CASSSPGNTQYF
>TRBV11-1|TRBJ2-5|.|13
TGTGCCAGCAGCTTGGTTTTACAAGAGACCCAGTACTTC
CASSLVLQETQYF
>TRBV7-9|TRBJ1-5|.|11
TGTGCCAGCGGGGAGAATCAGCCCCAGCATTTT
CASGENQPQHF
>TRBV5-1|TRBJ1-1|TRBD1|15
TGCGCCAGCAGCCCAGCGGACAGGGTGTGGACTGAAGCTTTCTTT
CASSPADRVWTEAFF
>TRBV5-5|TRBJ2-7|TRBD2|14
TGTGCCAGCAGCTTGGCGGGGCTAGCGGAGGAGCAGTACTTC
CASSLAGLAEEQYF
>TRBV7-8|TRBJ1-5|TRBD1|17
TGTGCCAGCAGCCCGTGGACAGGGGAGGGCCCTCGTCAGCCCCAGCATTTT
CASSPWTGEGPRQPQHF
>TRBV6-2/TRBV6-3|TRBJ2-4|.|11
TGTGCCAGCAGTTACTCGGGCATTCAGTACTTC
CASSYSGIQYF
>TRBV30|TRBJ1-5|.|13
TGTGCCTGGAGTAGGGGGGCTGGGCAGCCCCAGCATTTT
CAWSRGAGQPQHF
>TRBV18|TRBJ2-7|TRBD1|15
TGTGCCAGCTCACCTTCGAGACAGGGGGCGGACGAGCAGTACTTC
CASSPSRQGADEQYF
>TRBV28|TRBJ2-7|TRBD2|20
TGTGCCAGCAGTTTAACCGCGGCCCCCCCGGGACTAGCGTACTCCTACGAGCAGTACTTC
CASSLTAAPPGLAYSYEQYF
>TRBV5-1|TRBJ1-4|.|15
TGCGCCAGCAGCTTGGGAGGTGCCAACAATGAAAAACTGTTTTTT
CASSLGGANNEKLFF